This T cell receptor (beta chain) was obtained from a study of CD8 T cells in ankylosing spondylitis. Study-level points and caveats: What appeared characteristic of ankylosing spondylitis blood was a TCR beta motif of eight or nine highly homologous variants. In ankylosing spondylitis patients, matched synovial fluid reportedly showed significant enrichment of disease-linked clones.

The CDR3 has 17 amino acids. The germline CDR1 and CDR2 sequences are SGHRS and YFSETQ. V was pared by 0 bases and J by 5 bases, with 18 bases between. TCRdb called the 5' RACE reads again in MiXCR, with one record for every CDR3 protein. The sample lists about 800,000 distinct CDR3 sequences, approximately 12% occurring once. In its sample, this clonotype was seen many times. As yet, its antigen is unknown. V and J are TRBV5-1 and TRBJ2-1, with D perhaps TRBD2 (5 bases). The TCR was taken from a male donor with ankylosing spondylitis. Sequencing was carried out using blood, either unsorted or a sorted T cell fraction (not recorded which). CDR3 nucleotides: TGCGCCAGCAGCTTGGCCGGTGGCGGGCACCTAAACAATGAGCAGTTCTTC. Encoded protein: CASSLAGGGHLNNEQFF.